One sample yielded the 5 T cell receptor beta chains listed below, sequenced in a study of beta chain features in type 1 diabetes. Broader study findings: Patients with Type 1 diabetes showed moderately but significantly shorter TCRB CDR3s in all four CD4+ subsets.

Their antigens are not known. Since all of the isolated RNA was reverse transcribed, expressed TCRB transcripts were what got sequenced. The table came from immunoSEQ multiplex PCR; TCRdb's copy has only in-frame clones and leaves some out. The data show about 660,000 clones, more than 12% seen once. Sequencing was performed on naive CD4+ T cells from blood. These receptors were taken from a man younger than 30 with type 1 diabetes.

This clone was counted only a few times. The genes are TRBV15 and TRBJ2-2; a possible D gene is TRBD2 (5 bases). The ends were cut back, 2 bases at V and 5 bases at J, with 9 bases in the middle. There are 14 residues in the CDR3. Germline values: CDR1 LNHNV, CDR2 YYDKDF (reference sequence). The CDR3: CATSRSTGTGELFF. CDR3 bases: TGTGCCACCAGCAGATCGACGGGAACCGGGGAGCTGTTTTTT.

This clone was observed a few times. As DNA, the CDR3 is TGTGCCAGCGGGACAGGGCAAGAGACCCAGTACTTC. Translation gives CASGTGQETQYF. V usage is TRBV11-2 and J usage is TRBJ2-5, with 9 positions matching TRBD1. Trimming took 8 bases from V and 2 from J; bases not matched to a gene: 0. From germline, CDR1 is SGHAT and CDR2 FQNNGV. The CDR3 runs to 12 residues.

In this sample, this clone turned up a few times. This sample also contains other DNA sequences that code for the same CDR3. The rearrangement uses TRBV18 and TRBJ1-2, with 10 bases aligning to TRBD1. Germline CDR1 reads KGHSH; CDR2 reads LQKENI. This CDR3 region has 13 residues. Trimming took 3 bases from V and 6 from J; bases not matched to a gene: 1. CDR3 sequence reads: CASSPGQGNGYTF. As DNA, the CDR3 is TGTGCCAGCTCACCGGGACAGGGGAATGGCTACACCTTC.

This clone was counted between two and nine times. The chain employs TRBV10-3 and TRBJ2-1, with a tentative D call TRBD2 (6 bases). This CDR3 is built from 13 residues. The V gene's germline CDR1 is ENHRY and CDR2 SYGVKD. The V and J ends lost 10 bases and 7 bases respectively, with 17 bases between them. The CDR3 here is CATQIVRGNEQFF. The CDR3 nucleotides are TGTGCCACCCAGATAGTTCGGGGGAATGAGCAGTTCTTC.

The chain is built from TRBV30 and TRBJ1-6, with a tentative D call TRBD1 (5 bases). The V end was cut by 3 bases, the J end by 7 bases, with 7 bases between. Germline lookup yields CDR1 GTSNPN and CDR2 SVGIG (reference sequence). The CDR3 length is 12 residues. The CDR3 coding sequence is TGTGCCTGGAGCGCAGGGAATTCACCCCTCCACTTT. Its translation: CAWSAGNSPLHF.